A selection of T cell receptor beta chains follows, all from one sample in a study of cytomegalovirus exposure and HLA in healthy donors. Generated by immunoSEQ multiplex PCR, the TCRdb table keeps only in-frame clones and is missing some. There are 75,000 to 95,000 clones in the sample, with over 1.2% held by the top ten. Sequencing used PBMCs. These receptors were obtained from a woman aged 60 to 75 in good health and CMV-seronegative. Each CDR3 is given with its conserved first and last residue. Fields, in order: D gene, J gene, V gene, CDR3 protein, CDR3 DNA. The D gene is left open where the match is weak.

d_call: NA; j_call: TRBJ2-3; v_call: TRBV11-1; cdr3_aa: CASSFSGNTDTQYF; cdr3_nt: TGTGCCAGCAGCTTTTCCGGTAACACAGATACGCAGTATTTT
d_call: TRBD1; j_call: TRBJ1-2; v_call: TRBV19; cdr3_aa: CASTPAGTGAVYGYTF; cdr3_nt: TGTGCCAGTACCCCTGCAGGGACAGGGGCCGTCTATGGCTACACCTTC
d_call: NA; j_call: TRBJ2-3; v_call: TRBV6-6; cdr3_aa: CASSGQTDTQYF; cdr3_nt: TGTGCCAGCAGTGGACAGACAGATACGCAGTATTTT
d_call: TRBD2; j_call: TRBJ2-2; v_call: TRBV27; cdr3_aa: CASSTGIGAGAGELFF; cdr3_nt: TGTGCCAGCAGTACCGGTATCGGCGCGGGAGCCGGGGAGCTGTTTTTT
d_call: TRBD2; j_call: TRBJ2-1; v_call: TRBV4-2; cdr3_aa: CASSQTSGRQDNEQFF; cdr3_nt: TGTGCCAGCAGCCAGACTAGCGGGCGTCAGGACAATGAGCAGTTCTTC
d_call: NA; j_call: TRBJ2-1; v_call: TRBV5-4; cdr3_aa: CASIKGRGSNRNEQFF; cdr3_nt: TGTGCCAGCATTAAAGGACGGGGGAGTAACCGGAATGAGCAGTTCTTC
d_call: TRBD1; j_call: TRBJ2-7; v_call: TRBV7-2; cdr3_aa: CASAGTGSPYEQYF; cdr3_nt: TGTGCCAGCGCCGGGACAGGGTCTCCGTACGAGCAGTACTTC
d_call: NA; j_call: TRBJ2-5; v_call: TRBV5-1; cdr3_aa: CASSASPSGAETQYF; cdr3_nt: TGCGCCAGCAGCGCTTCACCATCAGGGGCGGAGACCCAGTACTTC
d_call: NA; j_call: TRBJ2-7; v_call: TRBV7-9; cdr3_aa: CASSLDRGNYEQYF; cdr3_nt: TGTGCCAGCAGCTTAGACCGCGGAAACTACGAGCAGTACTTC
d_call: NA; j_call: TRBJ2-2; v_call: TRBV11-3; cdr3_aa: CASSLNGGPGELFF; cdr3_nt: TGTGCCAGCAGCTTAAATGGAGGGCCCGGGGAGCTGTTTTTT
d_call: TRBD1; j_call: TRBJ1-5; v_call: TRBV5-6; cdr3_aa: CASSFRTGVGQPQHF; cdr3_nt: TGTGCCAGCAGCTTTCGGACAGGGGTAGGACAGCCCCAGCATTTT
d_call: NA; j_call: TRBJ2-1; v_call: TRBV7-9; cdr3_aa: CASSEIQGLEIEQFF; cdr3_nt: TGTGCCAGCAGCGAAATTCAGGGACTCGAAATTGAGCAGTTCTTC
d_call: NA; j_call: TRBJ2-5; v_call: TRBV21-1; cdr3_aa: CASSNGMTSGSRETQYF; cdr3_nt: TGTGCCAGCAGCAATGGGATGACTAGCGGGAGCCGGGAGACCCAGTACTTC
d_call: NA; j_call: TRBJ1-5; v_call: TRBV5-5; cdr3_aa: CASSLGGGPYQPQHF; cdr3_nt: TGTGCCAGCAGCTTGGGGGGGGGACCCTATCAGCCCCAGCATTTT
d_call: NA; j_call: TRBJ2-3; v_call: TRBV19; cdr3_aa: CASSMVGATTDTQYF; cdr3_nt: TGTGCCAGTAGTATGGTGGGAGCGACAACAGATACGCAGTATTTT
d_call: NA; j_call: TRBJ2-7; v_call: TRBV15; cdr3_aa: CATSREGRGSYEQYF; cdr3_nt: TGTGCCACCAGCAGAGAGGGCAGGGGCTCCTACGAGCAGTACTTC
d_call: NA; j_call: TRBJ2-7; v_call: TRBV6-5; cdr3_aa: CASRRRGGEQYF; cdr3_nt: TGTGCCAGCAGACGCCGGGGTGGCGAGCAGTACTTC
d_call: NA; j_call: TRBJ1-5; v_call: TRBV19; cdr3_aa: CASSIAGSNQPQHF; cdr3_nt: TGTGCCAGTAGTATAGCAGGGAGCAATCAGCCCCAGCATTTT
d_call: NA; j_call: TRBJ2-7; v_call: TRBV27; cdr3_aa: CASSLQDSYEQYF; cdr3_nt: TGTGCCAGCAGTTTACAGGACTCCTACGAGCAGTACTTC
d_call: TRBD2; j_call: TRBJ2-7; v_call: TRBV5-1; cdr3_aa: CASSEIPTSGRHEQYF; cdr3_nt: TGCGCCAGCAGCGAGATCCCCACTAGCGGGAGACACGAGCAGTACTTC
d_call: TRBD1; j_call: TRBJ1-1; v_call: TRBV19; cdr3_aa: CASSTWDRSTEAFF; cdr3_nt: TGTGCCAGTAGTACCTGGGACAGGAGCACTGAAGCTTTCTTT
d_call: NA; j_call: TRBJ2-2; v_call: TRBV9; cdr3_aa: CASSAGGAPTGELFF; cdr3_nt: TGTGCCAGCAGCGCGGGGGGCGCCCCCACCGGGGAGCTGTTTTTT
d_call: TRBD1; j_call: TRBJ1-5; v_call: TRBV27; cdr3_aa: CASRRWGQGAQPQHF; cdr3_nt: TGTGCCAGCAGGAGATGGGGACAGGGCGCTCAGCCCCAGCATTTT
d_call: TRBD2; j_call: TRBJ2-4; v_call: TRBV27; cdr3_aa: CASSPSGGGGIQYF; cdr3_nt: TGTGCCAGCAGTCCCTCGGGGGGGGGCGGCATTCAGTACTTC
d_call: TRBD2; j_call: TRBJ2-1; v_call: TRBV11-2; cdr3_aa: CASSSAGVRYNEQFF; cdr3_nt: TGTGCCAGCAGCTCCGCGGGAGTTAGATACAATGAGCAGTTCTTC
d_call: NA; j_call: TRBJ2-3; v_call: TRBV2; cdr3_aa: CASRRGTDTQYF; cdr3_nt: TGTGCCAGCCGGAGGGGCACAGATACGCAGTATTTT
d_call: TRBD1; j_call: TRBJ2-7; v_call: TRBV6-1; cdr3_aa: CASSERTGTAEYEQYF; cdr3_nt: TGTGCCAGCAGTGAACGAACGGGGACAGCCGAATACGAGCAGTACTTC
d_call: NA; j_call: TRBJ2-1; v_call: TRBV28; cdr3_aa: CASSLSDRGEQFF; cdr3_nt: TGTGCCAGCAGTTTATCTGACCGGGGTGAGCAGTTCTTC
d_call: NA; j_call: TRBJ1-1; v_call: TRBV11-3; cdr3_aa: CASSVDGTHTEAFF; cdr3_nt: TGTGCCAGCAGCGTTGACGGGACACACACTGAAGCTTTCTTT
d_call: NA; j_call: TRBJ2-1; v_call: TRBV21-1; cdr3_aa: CASSKVRGTSGSWEQFF; cdr3_nt: TGTGCCAGCAGCAAAGTTAGGGGGACTAGCGGGAGTTGGGAGCAGTTCTTC
d_call: NA; j_call: TRBJ2-1; v_call: TRBV30; cdr3_aa: CAWSRENNEQFF; cdr3_nt: TGTGCCTGGAGTCGGGAAAACAATGAGCAGTTCTTC
d_call: TRBD2; j_call: TRBJ2-2; v_call: TRBV11-2; cdr3_aa: CASSFRIGTSGTNTGELFF; cdr3_nt: TGTGCCAGCAGCTTTCGAATCGGGACTAGCGGGACCAACACCGGGGAGCTGTTTTTT
d_call: TRBD2; j_call: TRBJ2-7; v_call: TRBV11-1; cdr3_aa: CASSPQQRLASYEQYF; cdr3_nt: TGTGCCAGCAGCCCTCAACAAAGACTAGCGAGCTACGAGCAGTACTTC
d_call: TRBD1; j_call: TRBJ1-1; v_call: TRBV15; cdr3_aa: CATSTGTARGGTEAFF; cdr3_nt: TGTGCCACCAGCACCGGGACAGCTCGAGGAGGGACTGAAGCTTTCTTT